Presented here are 3 T cell receptor beta chains from one specimen sequenced in a study of T-cell memory formation after mild COVID-19. TCRdb itself ran the 5' RACE reads through MiXCR, one entry per CDR3 protein. The data hold 340,000 or so distinct CDR3 sequences, with 13% observed a single time. Sequencing was done on a sample of PBMCs or a T cell subset sorted from them (not recorded which). The receptor source for this set is a man between 18 and 29 years old who had mild COVID-19 (a few samples of this study predate the infection). Cell type and time point are not known.

This clonotype was counted ten times or more. This chain uses TRBV24-1 with TRBJ2-3, with TRBD2 as a possible D gene (5 bases). Germline V CDR1 and CDR2: KGHDR, SFDVKD. CDR3 length equals 11 residues. The V end was cut by 6 bases, the J end by 6 bases, with 6 bases between. CDR3 nucleotide sequence: TGTGCCACCAGTTCTAGCGATACGCAGTATTTT. Encoded protein: CATSSSDTQYF.

This clonotype occurred many times. The junction departs from germline at one end; a sequencing error may be responsible. The chain links TRBV5-1 to TRBJ2-2; D ambiguous. This CDR3 contains 13 residues. Germline CDR1 and CDR2: SGHRS and YFSETQ. The CDR3 here is CASSLLGTGELFF. The CDR3 DNA reads as TGTGCCAGCAGCTTACTGGGAACCGGGGAGCTGTTTTTT. Variable domain in full (rest from reference TRBV5-1 and TRBJ2-2): KAGVTQTPRYLIKTRGQQVTLSCSPISGHRSVSWYQQTPGQGLQFLFEYFSETQRNKGNFPGRFSGRQFSNSRSEMNVSTLELGDSALYLCASSLLGTGELFFGEGSRLTVL.

This clonotype was seen more than once but under ten times. The CDR3 protein is CASSSRDNQPQHF. The CDR3 DNA sequence: TGTGCCAGCAGCTCGAGGGACAATCAGCCCCAGCATTTT. The rearrangement uses TRBV7-2 and TRBJ1-5; no firm D call. This CDR3 is built from 13 residues. Germline V gene lookup returns CDR1 SGHTA and CDR2 FQGNSA. Trimming pared 4 bases from V and 3 bases from J, leaving 7 bases between. The whole variable domain, remainder taken from reference TRBV7-2 and TRBJ1-5, is GAGVSQSPSNKVTEKGKDVELRCDPISGHTALYWYRQSLGQGLEFLIYFQGNSAPDKSGLPSDRFSAERTGGSVSTLTIQRTQQEDSAVYLCASSSRDNQPQHFGDGTRLSIL.